This T cell receptor beta chain appears in the sequencing data of a study of blood T cell repertoires in COVID-19. In the study overall: Italy, Spain and the United States were the sources of the convalescent and acute COVID-19 samples.

In the original analysis: Amplification of reference gene primers provided the estimated nucleated cell counts. Only in-frame clones appear in the TCRdb table, and some are missing; sequencing was by immunoSEQ multiplex PCR. The V and J calls and clone size come from that table; D and trimming were worked out from the DNA. The table records roughly 140,000 clones, around 89% of them present only once. Sequencing used peripheral blood. This clonotype was sampled from a woman aged 55-69 years with active COVID-19.

The CDR3 loop reads CAWSQWGGKNIQYF. The DNA for the CDR3 is TGTGCCTGGAGTCAATGGGGGGGGAAAAACATTCAGTACTTC. The chain carries TRBV30 and TRBJ2-4; 7 nucleotides align to TRBD2. Germline values: CDR1 GTSNPN, CDR2 SVGIG (reference sequence). This CDR3 contains 14 residues. With 2 bases clipped from V and 4 bases from J, the junction kept 5 bases outside the gene matches.